What follows describes a single T cell receptor beta chain. The RNA input was about 0.5 to 1 ug, and it was reverse transcribed with random hexamers. Each CDR3 protein is one row after TCRdb ran MiXCR on the immunoSEQ multiplex PCR reads. The sample has approximately 150,000 distinct CDR3 sequences; 90% to 95% are singletons. The record originates from a study of CD8 T cells in Susac syndrome. The CDR3 covers 13 residues. Germline-derived CDR1 and CDR2 are SEHNR and FQNEAQ (reference sequence). V lost 4 bases and J 3 bases, leaving 10 bases between the germline ends. J is TRBJ2-7 and V is TRBV7-9; tentative D call: TRBD1 (5 bases). Specimen: CD4+ T cells from PBMCs. The TCR was taken from a human donor with multiple sclerosis. The DNA of the CDR3 is TGTGCCAGCAGCTCCGGACACTACTACGAGCAGTACTTC. This sequence encodes CASSSGHYYEQYF. The whole variable domain, filled in from reference TRBV7-9 and TRBJ2-7, reads DTGVSQNPRHKITKRGQNVTFRCDPISEHNRLYWYRQTLGQGPEFLTYFQNEAQLEKSRLLSDRFSAERPKGSFSTLEIQRTEQGDSAMYLCASSSGHYYEQYFGPGTRLTVT.